The 28 T cell receptor beta chains listed next were all sequenced from one sample in a study of PD-L1 blockade in urothelial cancer. Sequencing was performed with immunoSEQ multiplex PCR; in TCRdb, only in-frame clones are kept and a portion is missing. The sample carries roughly 63,000 clones, about 86% recorded once. Specified time point: pretreatment peripheral blood. The source material was PBMCs, sampled around atezolizumab (anti-PD-L1) treatment. These receptors were obtained from a man aged 65-85 years with urothelial cancer.

The gene calls are TRBV10-3 and TRBJ2-1, with TRBD2 matching over 14 bases. V was clipped by 6 bases and J by 6 bases; unmatched bases: 4. The CDR3 spans 15 residues. Per the germline V gene, CDR1 is ENHRY and CDR2 is SYGVKD. CDR3 in amino acids: CAIRSGTSGSNEQFF. The CDR3, as DNA: TGTGCCATCAGGTCCGGGACTAGCGGGAGCAATGAGCAGTTCTTC.

The chain joins TRBV10-3 to TRBJ2-4; 10 bases map to TRBD1. The CDR3 runs to 17 residues. The junction had 10 bases not matched to a gene; V was cut back by 3 bases and J by 5 bases. Per germline, CDR1 ENHRY and CDR2 SYGVKD. The CDR3 sequence: CAISEGTGAPGENIQYF. CDR3 in DNA: TGTGCCATCAGTGAAGGGACAGGGGCCCCGGGTGAAAACATTCAGTACTTC.

This rearrangement joins TRBV7-9 to TRBJ2-1; tentative D call: TRBD2 (5 bases). The CDR3 length is 15 residues. V gave up 0 bases and J gave up 0 bases, with 6 bases separating them. Germline loops: CDR1 SEHNR, CDR2 FQNEAQ (reference sequence). The CDR3 region has the DNA TGTGCCAGCAGCTTAGCGGGGAGCTCCTACAATGAGCAGTTCTTC. Translated: CASSLAGSSYNEQFF. Together with reference TRBV7-9 and TRBJ2-1, the CDR3 gives the full variable domain: DTGVSQNPRHKITKRGQNVTFRCDPISEHNRLYWYRQTLGQGPEFLTYFQNEAQLEKSRLLSDRFSAERPKGSFSTLEIQRTEQGDSAMYLCASSLAGSSYNEQFFGPGTRLTVL.

V is TRBV29-1 and J is TRBJ2-5, with 7 positions matching TRBD1. V lost 7 bases, J lost 4 bases, and 9 bases stayed unmatched. Per the germline V gene, CDR1 is SQVTM and CDR2 is ANQGSEA. The CDR3 totals 13 residues. DNA of the CDR3: TGCAGCGCGCGAGACAGGGCGACAGAGACCCAGTACTTC. Encoded protein: CSARDRATETQYF.

V is TRBV15 and J is TRBJ1-2; TRBD1 agrees at 8 bases. The germline V gene has CDR1 LNHNV and CDR2 YYDKDF (reference sequence). V trimming: 1 base; J trimming: 12 bases; junction bases outside the gene matches: 10. The CDR3 has 14 amino acids. The CDR3 here is CATSRARTGRGDTF. The CDR3 DNA reads as TGTGCCACCAGCAGAGCGAGGACAGGGAGAGGGGACACCTTC.

This clone has only one observation. The rearrangement joins TRBV2 to TRBJ2-5, with 9 bases aligning to TRBD1. The germline V gene encodes CDR1 SNHLY and CDR2 FYNNEI. V dropped 8 bases and J dropped 5; count of bases not matched to a gene: 6. The CDR3 length is 13 residues. The CDR3 loop reads CASGVDRGETQYF. The CDR3 DNA follows: TGTGCCAGCGGCGTGGACAGGGGCGAGACCCAGTACTTC.

The genes are TRBV28 and TRBJ1-2; no firm D call. The CDR3 totals 14 residues. The germline V gene has CDR1 MDHEN and CDR2 SYDVKM. The V and J ends lost 5 bases and 3 bases respectively, with 13 bases between them. The CDR3 coding sequence is TGTGCCAGCAGTGCCCCTTCAGGTTACTATGGCTACACCTTC. It is translated as CASSAPSGYYGYTF.

This chain uses TRBV11-2 with TRBJ2-7, with 7 bases fitting TRBD1. This CDR3 comprises 12 residues. Germline V gene data show CDR1 as SGHAT and CDR2 as FQNNGV. J lost 5 bases, V lost 6 bases, and 4 bases had no gene match. In DNA form, the CDR3 reads TGTGCCAGCAGTCGACAGGGCAACGAGCAGTACTTC. Protein sequence: CASSRQGNEQYF.

As for this clone: One end of the junction fails to match germline, which may point to a read error. This chain joins TRBV7-7 and TRBJ2-7; 8 bases agree with TRBD1. The CDR3 runs 15 residues. Germline CDR1 and CDR2: SSHAT and FNYEAQ (reference sequence). The CDR3 region has the DNA TGTGCTAGCAGCTTAGACACGACAGGGGCCTACGAGCAGTACTTC. As protein: CASSLDTTGAYEQYF.

This clone turned up a few times. This chain joins TRBV27 and TRBJ2-2; TRBD1 agrees at 8 bases. Per germline, CDR1 MNHEY and CDR2 SMNVEV (reference sequence). This CDR3 is 15 amino acids long. V trimming: 1 base; J trimming: 5 bases; junction bases outside the gene matches: 3. CDR3 DNA sequence: TGTGCCAGCAGTTTATATCAGGGGGCTACCGGGGAGCTGTTTTTT. This codes for CASSLYQGATGELFF.

J is TRBJ1-1 and V is TRBV6-6; 11 bases are a match to TRBD1. CDR3 length: 14 residues. The ends lost 6 bases at V and 14 bases at J; junction bases unmatched: 14. Germline-derived CDR1 and CDR2 are MNHNY and SVGAGI (reference sequence). CDR3 DNA: TGTGCCAGCAGCGCCGGGGACAGGGGGAGACTGAAGTTCTTT. Translation gives CASSAGDRGRLKFF.

V usage is TRBV19 and J usage is TRBJ2-5; D possibly corresponds to TRBD2 (6 bases). This CDR3 region has 13 residues. The germline V and J ends were trimmed by 7 bases and 4 bases, with 13 bases remaining between them. The V gene's germline CDR1 is LNHDA and CDR2 SQIVND (reference sequence). CDR3 in amino acids: CASTPTSRETQYF. DNA for the CDR3: TGTGCCAGTACCCCGACTAGTAGAGAGACCCAGTACTTC.

The CDR3 region is CAWRLAGAETQYF. In DNA, the CDR3 is TGTGCCTGGAGGCTAGCGGGAGCCGAGACCCAGTACTTC. This sequence joins TRBV30 and TRBJ2-5; 10 positions agree with TRBD2. The CDR3 contains 13 residues. CDR1 and CDR2 (germline): GTSNPN, SVGIG (reference sequence). With V trimmed by 3 bases and J by 5 bases, 3 bases remained unmatched.

This clone occurred a few times. V usage is TRBV28 and J usage is TRBJ1-1; perhaps TRBD1 as D (6 bases). Germline CDR1 MDHEN, CDR2 SYDVKM. The V and J ends lost 5 bases and 0 bases respectively, with 10 bases between them. This CDR3 contains 14 residues. The CDR3 sequence is CASSGRDMNTEAFF. The DNA for the CDR3 is TGTGCCAGCAGTGGAAGGGACATGAACACTGAAGCTTTCTTT.

The rearrangement joins TRBV27 to TRBJ2-1, with 13 positions matching TRBD2. The CDR3 consists of 17 residues. The trim removed 6 bases at V and 8 bases at J, leaving 13 bases unmatched. Germline CDR1 reads MNHEY; CDR2 reads SMNVEV (reference sequence). DNA for the CDR3: TGTGCCAGCAGAAACAGGGCGGGACTAGCGGGATTTGATGAGCAGTTCTTC. Translation: CASRNRAGLAGFDEQFF.

This sequence joins TRBV10-3 and TRBJ2-2; the match to TRBD2 covers 8 bases. Trimming cost V 11 bases and J 7 bases; bases outside gene matches: 9. Germline V gene data show CDR1 as ENHRY and CDR2 as SYGVKD. The CDR3 covers 13 residues. This CDR3 is CAAREGLGGELFF. For the CDR3, the DNA is TGTGCCGCCCGGGAGGGCCTAGGCGGGGAGCTGTTTTTT.

This clone was seen a single time. The rearrangement joins TRBV13 to TRBJ2-7; 11 bases map to TRBD2. The CDR3 length is 18 residues. Germline CDR1 is PRHDT and CDR2 is FYEKMQ (reference sequence). The trim removed 4 bases at V and 0 bases at J, leaving 11 bases unmatched. DNA of the CDR3: TGTGCCAGCAGCTCCTACCTCTTTACTAGCGGGAGCTCCTACGAGCAGTACTTC. Its translation is CASSSYLFTSGSSYEQYF.

The chain recombines TRBV29-1 with TRBJ2-7; TRBD1 matches at 11 bases. The germline gives CDR1 SQVTM, CDR2 ANQGSEA. Unmatched junction bases numbered 5, after V lost 7 bases and J lost 6 bases. The CDR3 is 12 amino acids. CDR3 amino acids: CSGGQGAAEQYF. DNA for the CDR3: TGCAGCGGTGGACAGGGGGCCGCCGAGCAGTACTTC.

This clone was picked up a small number of times. The chain couples TRBV29-1 to TRBJ2-2; D remains ambiguous. Germline values: CDR1 SQVTM, CDR2 ANQGSEA. CDR3 size: 15 residues. The ends were cut back, 4 bases at V and 0 bases at J, with 12 bases in the middle. CDR3 coding DNA: TGCAGCGTTGTGGGCCCCTTATCGAACACCGGGGAGCTGTTTTTT. Its translation: CSVVGPLSNTGELFF.

The CDR3 protein is CASSLDIAGAYEQYF. Written as DNA, the CDR3 is TGTGCCAGCAGCTTAGATATAGCGGGAGCCTACGAGCAGTACTTC. The J gene is TRBJ2-7, the V gene TRBV11-2, with 9 bases aligning to TRBD2. Germline trimming cut 0 bases from V and 2 bases from J; bases unmatched to any gene: 2. This CDR3 is built from 15 residues. The germline CDR1 and CDR2 sequences are SGHAT and FQNNGV. The variable domain in full, completed from reference TRBV11-2 and TRBJ2-7, reads EAGVAQSPRYKIIEKRQSVAFWCNPISGHATLYWYQQILGQGPKLLIQFQNNGVVDDSQLPKDRFSAERLKGVDSTLKIQPAKLEDSAVYLCASSLDIAGAYEQYFGPGTRLTVT.

The genes are TRBV2 and TRBJ2-5; TRBD1 agrees at 9 bases. Losses at the gene ends were 1 base for V and 5 bases for J; bases not matched to a gene: 2. The CDR3 contains 14 residues. CDR1 SNHLY and CDR2 FYNNEI come from the germline V gene. The chain's CDR3 is CASSEDRGLETQYF. CDR3 coding DNA: TGTGCCAGCAGTGAAGACAGGGGGCTGGAGACCCAGTACTTC.

This chain connects TRBV14 to TRBJ2-1; D gene uncertain. The CDR3 runs 12 residues. Between the trimmed V and J ends, which lost 2 bases and 7 bases, there was a span of 6 bases. Germline lookup yields CDR1 SGHDN and CDR2 FVKESK. The CDR3 sequence: CASSQLRNEQFF. The CDR3 DNA follows: TGTGCCAGCAGCCAATTGCGGAATGAGCAGTTCTTC.

This rearrangement joins TRBV9 to TRBJ2-1, with 12 nucleotides matching TRBD2. The junction had 9 bases not matched to a gene; V was cut back by 6 bases and J by 8 bases. From germline, CDR1 is SGDLS and CDR2 YYNGEE. This CDR3 is built from 15 residues. CDR3 residues: CASTLLAGGPDEQFF. CDR3 in DNA: TGTGCCAGCACACTTCTAGCGGGAGGGCCGGATGAGCAGTTCTTC.

The rearrangement links TRBV2 to TRBJ1-1, with D hard to call. The germline V and J ends were trimmed by 0 bases and 1 base, with 6 bases remaining between them. The germline CDR1 and CDR2 sequences are SNHLY and FYNNEI. The CDR3 is 14 residues long. The CDR3, as DNA: TGTGCCAGCAGTGAAGCCGGGTGGAACACTGAAGCTTTCTTT. It translates to CASSEAGWNTEAFF.

This sequence joins TRBV5-1 and TRBJ1-4; 7 bases fit TRBD1. This CDR3 has 16 amino acids. V lost 4 bases, J lost 8 bases, and 14 bases stayed unmatched. Germline CDR1 is SGHRS and CDR2 is YFSETQ. The CDR3 nucleotides read TGCGCCAGCAGCGCGACAGGGACCCGAGTAAACGAAAAACTGTTTTTT. Protein sequence: CASSATGTRVNEKLFF.

This clone appeared once. The chain joins TRBV19 to TRBJ1-5; D may be TRBD1 (6 bases). V was clipped by 3 bases and J by 6 bases, with 12 bases between them. Germline loops: CDR1 LNHDA, CDR2 SQIVND (reference sequence). The CDR3 has 14 residues. Here the CDR3 reads CASSILGGAQPQHF. In DNA form, the CDR3 reads TGTGCCAGTAGTATCCTGGGGGGGGCTCAGCCCCAGCATTTT.

The chain links TRBV2 to TRBJ2-5; 9 nucleotides line up with TRBD2. The CDR3 spans 13 residues. In germline, CDR1 is SNHLY, CDR2 FYNNEI. The CDR3 protein is CATGASGIETQYF. The CDR3 DNA reads as TGTGCGACCGGGGCTAGCGGGATTGAGACCCAGTACTTC.

The chain combines TRBV19 with TRBJ1-4; perhaps TRBD1 as D (6 bases). Trimming removed 2 bases from V and 8 bases from J, with 21 bases in between. Per germline, CDR1 LNHDA and CDR2 SQIVND (reference sequence). The CDR3 contains 17 residues. The CDR3 here is CASSILRGANRGEKLFF. The CDR3 region has the DNA TGTGCCAGTAGTATACTACGGGGGGCAAACCGCGGGGAAAAACTGTTTTTT. Drawing the rest from reference TRBV19 and TRBJ1-4, the complete variable domain is DGGITQSPKYLFRKEGQNVTLSCEQNLNHDAMYWYRQDPGQGLRLIYYSQIVNDFQKGDIAEGYSVSREKKESFPLTVTSAQKNPTAFYLCASSILRGANRGEKLFFGSGTQLSVL.